Shown below are 28 T cell receptor beta chains from a single sample sequenced in a study of human thymus T cells. Clones were sequenced by immunoSEQ multiplex PCR, and TCRdb holds only the in-frame ones, with some missing. Here the sample spans 55,000 to 85,000 clones, approximately 95% being singletons. Resections from corrective heart surgery supplied the thymus tissue. The sample was thymus tissue. These receptor sequences come from a girl in the first two years of life with a congenital heart defect but otherwise immunologically healthy.

The chain links TRBV4-1 to TRBJ1-4; no reliable D call. Germline V gives CDR1 MGHRA, CDR2 YSYEKL. V lost 3 bases and J lost 7, with 27 bases in between. The CDR3 length is 19 residues. DNA for the CDR3: TGCGCCAGCAGCCATCCTTGGCGTGGTGCGGGAACGGTGCGTGAAAAACTGTTTTTT. Protein sequence: CASSHPWRGAGTVREKLFF.

V and J are TRBV18 and TRBJ1-5; D call uncertain. The ends were cut back, 3 bases at V and 3 bases at J, with 12 bases in the middle. The CDR3 covers 15 residues. Germline CDR1 and CDR2: KGHSH and LQKENI. CDR3 residues: CASSPEETSNQPQHF. CDR3 in DNA: TGTGCCAGCTCACCGGAGGAGACTTCCAATCAGCCCCAGCATTTT.

The chain joins TRBV7-9 to TRBJ1-1; D not resolved. CDR3 length equals 13 residues. The germline gives CDR1 SEHNR, CDR2 FQNEAQ (reference sequence). Trimming cost V 4 bases and J 1 base, with 7 bases left between them. CDR3 loop: CASSSAANTEAFF. In DNA, the CDR3 is TGTGCCAGCAGCTCCGCGGCGAACACTGAAGCTTTCTTT.

V is TRBV10-2 and J is TRBJ1-2, with D hard to call. This CDR3 spans 13 amino acids. The V end lost 2 bases, the J end lost 8 bases, and 12 bases lay between the germline ends. Germline CDR1 reads WSHSY; CDR2 reads SAAADI. The CDR3 is CASSEAALWGYTF. The DNA for the CDR3 is TGCGCCAGCAGTGAGGCGGCACTTTGGGGCTACACCTTC.

DNA for the CDR3: TGTGCCAGTAGACGAAGAGGACACCCGGGGGTAGCGGACCCCTACGAGCAGTACTTC. This gives the protein CASRRRGHPGVADPYEQYF. The V gene is TRBV19, the J gene TRBJ2-7, with a weak D call TRBD2 (6 bases). Germline CDR1 and CDR2: LNHDA and SQIVND (reference sequence). This CDR3 is 19 amino acids long. V was cut by 6 bases and J by 2 bases, with 29 bases left in between.

The gene calls are TRBV7-9 and TRBJ1-1; 8 nucleotides line up with TRBD1. The germline gives CDR1 SEHNR, CDR2 FQNEAQ (reference sequence). J lost 6 bases, V lost 5 bases, and 11 bases had no gene match. This CDR3 is 15 amino acids long. The CDR3 is CASSPDREGAPEAFF. The CDR3 nucleotides read TGTGCCAGCAGCCCGGACAGGGAGGGGGCGCCTGAAGCTTTCTTT.

V usage is TRBV6-5 and J usage is TRBJ1-2, with D possibly TRBD1 on 6 matching bases. The CDR3 runs to 16 residues. CDR1 and CDR2 from the germline V gene are MNHEY and SVGAGI. Trimming shortened V by 4 bases and J by 4 bases, and 19 bases separated the two germline ends. CDR3 protein: CASSSNALGGPYGYTF. The CDR3 DNA reads TGTGCCAGCAGTTCCAATGCATTGGGGGGCCCCTATGGCTACACCTTC.

DNA for the CDR3: TGTGCCACTACGAGCATGACAGCCGAATACCCCACCGGGGAGCTGTTTTTT. Its protein product is CATTSMTAEYPTGELFF. V is TRBV15 and J is TRBJ2-2; a possible D gene is TRBD1 (5 bases). V gave up 9 bases and J gave up 4 bases, with 24 bases separating them. Germline V gene lookup returns CDR1 LNHNV and CDR2 YYDKDF (reference sequence). The CDR3 spans 17 residues.

The rearrangement uses TRBV29-1 and TRBJ2-5; possibly TRBD2 for D (7 bases). The CDR3 runs to 14 residues. Germline assignment: CDR1 SQVTM and CDR2 ANQGSEA. V was pared by 3 bases and J by 4 bases, with 15 bases between. The CDR3 region is CSVDKGGAPETQYF. CDR3 bases: TGCAGCGTTGATAAGGGGGGGGCCCCAGAGACCCAGTACTTC.

The J gene is TRBJ2-1, the V gene TRBV7-9, with 12 bases matching TRBD2. Germline V CDR1 and CDR2: SEHNR, FQNEAQ (reference sequence). V lost 11 bases to trimming and J lost 0 bases; unmatched junction nucleotides: 2. This CDR3 spans 14 amino acids. CDR3 sequence reads: CAVTSGSSYNEQFF. The CDR3 DNA reads as TGTGCCGTGACTAGCGGGAGCTCCTACAATGAGCAGTTCTTC. The variable domain in full, completed from reference TRBV7-9 and TRBJ2-1, reads DTGVSQNPRHKITKRGQNVTFRCDPISEHNRLYWYRQTLGQGPEFLTYFQNEAQLEKSRLLSDRFSAERPKGSFSTLEIQRTEQGDSAMYLCAVTSGSSYNEQFFGPGTRLTVL.

This sequence joins TRBV29-1 and TRBJ2-5; D remains unclear. This CDR3 contains 11 residues. V dropped 5 bases and J dropped 0 bases, with 4 bases sitting between them. The germline gives CDR1 SQVTM, CDR2 ANQGSEA. The CDR3 reads CSVIDQETQYF. CDR3 DNA: TGCAGCGTTATAGACCAAGAGACCCAGTACTTC.

The V and J genes are TRBV19 and TRBJ2-1; D gene unclear. The length of the CDR3 is 13 residues. Germline V gene data show CDR1 as LNHDA and CDR2 as SQIVND (reference sequence). Trimming removed 3 bases from V and 8 bases from J, with 11 bases in between. The CDR3 sequence: CASSINSGYEQFF. DNA of the CDR3: TGTGCCAGTAGTATCAACAGTGGGTATGAGCAGTTCTTC.

This chain uses TRBV29-1 with TRBJ2-5; unclear D gene. Germline V lookup: CDR1 SQVTM, CDR2 ANQGSEA. Trimming left V 2 bases short and J 4 bases short, with 14 bases between. This CDR3 has 14 amino acids. The CDR3 reads CSVERFPAGETQYF. As DNA, the CDR3 is TGCAGCGTTGAAAGGTTCCCAGCAGGAGAGACCCAGTACTTC. Full variable domain (missing parts from reference TRBV29-1 and TRBJ2-5): SAVISQKPSRDICQRGTSLTIQCQVDSQVTMMFWYRQQPGQSLTLIATANQGSEATYESGFVIDKFPISRPNLTFSTLTVSNMSPEDSSIYLCSVERFPAGETQYFGPGTRLLVL.

This rearrangement joins TRBV19 to TRBJ1-1; 7 nucleotides match TRBD1. The V and J ends lost 0 bases and 1 base, in that order; junction bases with no gene match: 8. This CDR3 is 17 amino acids long. Germline V gene sequence: CDR1 LNHDA, CDR2 SQIVND (reference sequence). The CDR3 DNA sequence: TGTGCCAGTAGTATAGAGGGAACAGGGGTTGGGAACACTGAAGCTTTCTTT. Amino acids: CASSIEGTGVGNTEAFF.

V is TRBV6-6 and J is TRBJ2-7, with 7 bases identical to TRBD1. J gave up 2 bases and V 6 bases, and 7 bases lay outside the gene matches. CDR3 length equals 14 residues. Germline values: CDR1 MNHNY, CDR2 SVGAGI (reference sequence). CDR3 in DNA: TGTGCCAGCAGCCTAAACAGGGGCACCTACGAGCAGTACTTC. Translation gives CASSLNRGTYEQYF.

V and J are TRBV18 and TRBJ2-6, with D hard to call. CDR1 and CDR2 from the germline V gene are KGHSH and LQKENI. This CDR3 is built from 17 residues. Trimming removed 3 bases from V and 1 base from J, with 13 bases in between. The CDR3 spells CASSPGSGESGANVLTF. The CDR3 region has the DNA TGTGCCAGCTCACCGGGTAGTGGGGAATCTGGGGCCAACGTCCTGACTTTC. Looking up the rest from reference TRBV18 and TRBJ2-6 gives the full variable domain: NAGVMQNPRHLVRRRGQEARLRCSPMKGHSHVYWYRQLPEEGLKFMVYLQKENIIDESGMPKERFSAEFPKEGPSILRIQQVVRGDSAAYFCASSPGSGESGANVLTFGAGSRLTVL.

This clone was seen once. The V and J genes are TRBV18 and TRBJ2-3; 9 positions agree with TRBD2. Looked up from germline, CDR1 is KGHSH and CDR2 is LQKENI. This CDR3 is 19 amino acids long. The V gene end was trimmed by 5 bases and the J gene end by 0 bases; junction bases not matched to a gene: 15. CDR3: CASSSKLGSSGASTDTQYF. The CDR3 bases are TGTGCCAGCTCATCAAAACTCGGTTCTAGCGGGGCCAGCACAGATACGCAGTATTTT.

This chain uses TRBV7-9 with TRBJ1-5, with 7 bases matching TRBD1. The trim removed 4 bases at V and 4 bases at J, leaving 10 bases unmatched. CDR3 length: 16 amino acids. Germline V gene lookup returns CDR1 SEHNR and CDR2 FQNEAQ (reference sequence). CDR3 region: CASSSDRDGGNQPQHF. In DNA form, the CDR3 reads TGTGCCAGCAGCTCCGACAGGGACGGTGGGAATCAGCCCCAGCATTTT.

The chain recombines TRBV19 with TRBJ1-1, with D perhaps TRBD1 (5 bases). Trimming shortened V by 2 bases and J by 0 bases, and 13 bases separated the two germline ends. The CDR3 loop spans 16 amino acids. Germline-derived CDR1 and CDR2 are LNHDA and SQIVND (reference sequence). The CDR3 DNA follows: TGTGCCAGTAGTATAAACCCGCCAGGGATGAACACTGAAGCTTTCTTT. This codes for CASSINPPGMNTEAFF.

The rearrangement uses TRBV18 and TRBJ1-2; D uncertain. Germline-derived CDR1 and CDR2 are KGHSH and LQKENI. Trimming cost V 1 base and J 3 bases, with 6 bases left between them. This CDR3 region has 13 residues. DNA for the CDR3: TGTGCCAGCTCACCACGTGGCCACTATGGCTACACCTTC. Amino acids: CASSPRGHYGYTF.

The rearrangement joins TRBV29-1 to TRBJ2-2; 8 nucleotides line up with TRBD2. After removal of 5 bases from V and 6 bases from J, the junction contained 11 bases not matched to a gene. The V gene's germline CDR1 is SQVTM and CDR2 ANQGSEA. This CDR3 has 15 amino acids. The CDR3 spells CSVLREVPGAGELFF. The CDR3 DNA reads as TGCAGCGTTTTGCGGGAGGTCCCGGGGGCCGGGGAGCTGTTTTTT.

The chain couples TRBV7-9 to TRBJ1-1; weak D call: TRBD1 (5 bases). The germline V gene encodes CDR1 SEHNR and CDR2 FQNEAQ (reference sequence). Deletions cut 3 bases from V and 1 base from J, with 9 bases between. The CDR3 runs 14 residues. For the CDR3, the DNA is TGTGCCAGCAGCTTCCCAGGGCCGAACACTGAAGCTTTCTTT. Its translation is CASSFPGPNTEAFF.

This chain links TRBV5-1 with TRBJ2-7, with D maybe TRBD2 (5 bases). The CDR3 totals 14 residues. Between the trimmed V and J ends, which lost 0 bases and 4 bases, there was a span of 11 bases. Per the germline V gene, CDR1 is SGHRS and CDR2 is YFSETQ. DNA for the CDR3: TGCGCCAGCAGCTTGGCCCACCGACTATACGAGCAGTACTTC. It codes for CASSLAHRLYEQYF.

The chain couples TRBV14 to TRBJ2-7; 11 bases are shared with TRBD2. The germline V gene has CDR1 SGHDN and CDR2 FVKESK. V lost 0 bases to trimming and J lost 0 bases; unmatched junction nucleotides: 7. There are 18 residues in the CDR3. The CDR3 DNA follows: TGTGCCAGCAGCCAAGATCGAATAGCGGGAGGGCTCTCCTACGAGCAGTACTTC. It encodes CASSQDRIAGGLSYEQYF.

This chain connects TRBV4-1 to TRBJ1-1; 11 nucleotides agree with TRBD1. The V segment lost 3 bases and the J segment 5 bases; nucleotides outside the gene matches: 8. This CDR3 has 16 residues. Germline CDR1 and CDR2: MGHRA and YSYEKL. CDR3 DNA sequence: TGCGCCAGCAGCCAGGCTACGGGACAGGGGGAGACTGAAGCTTTCTTT. It encodes CASSQATGQGETEAFF.

This chain joins TRBV12-5 and TRBJ2-7; D is ambiguous. Germline V lookup: CDR1 LGHNT, CDR2 FRNRAP. This CDR3 has 16 amino acids. Trimming left V 2 bases short and J 6 bases short, with 20 bases between. This chain's CDR3 is CASGLFVPPIGSEQYF. The DNA of the CDR3 is TGTGCTAGTGGTTTGTTCGTCCCACCCATAGGGTCCGAGCAGTACTTC.

The rearrangement uses TRBV28 and TRBJ2-7; maybe TRBD2 (5 bases). The CDR3 extends over 14 amino acids. Germline-derived CDR1 and CDR2 are MDHEN and SYDVKM. V lost 2 bases, J lost 0 bases, and 8 bases lay in between. The CDR3 bases are TGTGCCAGCAGTTTACGGGAACCCTCCTACGAGCAGTACTTC. Translation: CASSLREPSYEQYF.

This clone has only one observation. This chain connects TRBV11-2 to TRBJ1-2; D gene uncertain. V shed 1 base and J shed 5 bases, with 11 bases lying between them. The CDR3 extends over 14 amino acids. Germline CDR1 is SGHAT and CDR2 is FQNNGV. CDR3 amino acids: CASSLGNCAYGYTF. CDR3 sequence (DNA): TGTGCCAGCAGCTTAGGTAACTGCGCATATGGCTACACCTTC. The full variable domain, in which reference TRBV11-2 and TRBJ1-2 provide the parts outside the CDR3, is EAGVAQSPRYKIIEKRQSVAFWCNPISGHATLYWYQQILGQGPKLLIQFQNNGVVDDSQLPKDRFSAERLKGVDSTLKIQPAKLEDSAVYLCASSLGNCAYGYTFGSGTRLTVV.